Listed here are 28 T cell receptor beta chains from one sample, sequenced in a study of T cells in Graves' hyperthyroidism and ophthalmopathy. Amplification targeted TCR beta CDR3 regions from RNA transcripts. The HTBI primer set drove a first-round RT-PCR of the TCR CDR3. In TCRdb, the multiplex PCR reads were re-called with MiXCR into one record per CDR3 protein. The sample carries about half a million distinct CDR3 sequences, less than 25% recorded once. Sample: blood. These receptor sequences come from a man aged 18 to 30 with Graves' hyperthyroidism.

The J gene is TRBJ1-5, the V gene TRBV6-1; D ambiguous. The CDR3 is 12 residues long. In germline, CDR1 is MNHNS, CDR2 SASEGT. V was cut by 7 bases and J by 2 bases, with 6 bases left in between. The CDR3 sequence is CASTEGNQPQHF. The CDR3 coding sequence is TGTGCCAGCACAGAAGGCAATCAGCCCCAGCATTTT.

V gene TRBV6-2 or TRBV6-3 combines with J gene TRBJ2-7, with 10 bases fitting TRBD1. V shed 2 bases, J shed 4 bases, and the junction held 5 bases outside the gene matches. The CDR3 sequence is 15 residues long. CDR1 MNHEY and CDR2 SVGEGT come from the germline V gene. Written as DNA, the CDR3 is TGTGCCAGCAGTTACCCACCGGGACAGGGGTACGAGCAGTACTTC. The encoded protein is CASSYPPGQGYEQYF.

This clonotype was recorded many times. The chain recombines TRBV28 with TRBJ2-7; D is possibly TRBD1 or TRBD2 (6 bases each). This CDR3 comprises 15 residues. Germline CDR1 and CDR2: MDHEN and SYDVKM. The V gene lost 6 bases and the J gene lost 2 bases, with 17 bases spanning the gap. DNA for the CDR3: TGTGCCAGCAGAGATACTAGGGGGGCCCCCTACGAGCAGTACTTC. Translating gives CASRDTRGAPYEQYF.

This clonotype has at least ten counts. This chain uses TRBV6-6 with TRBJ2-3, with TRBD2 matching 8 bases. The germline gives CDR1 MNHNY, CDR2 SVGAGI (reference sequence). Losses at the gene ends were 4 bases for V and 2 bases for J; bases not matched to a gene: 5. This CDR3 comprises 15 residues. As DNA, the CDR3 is TGTGCCAGCAGTTTACTAGCGGTCCCCACAGATACGCAGTATTTT. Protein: CASSLLAVPTDTQYF.

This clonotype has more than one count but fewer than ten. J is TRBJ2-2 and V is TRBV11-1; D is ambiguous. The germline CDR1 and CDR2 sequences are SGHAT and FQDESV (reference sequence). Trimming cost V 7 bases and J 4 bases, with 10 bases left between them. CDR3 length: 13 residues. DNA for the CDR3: TGTGCCAGCACCACATCCTCCACCGGGGAGCTGTTTTTT. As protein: CASTTSSTGELFF.

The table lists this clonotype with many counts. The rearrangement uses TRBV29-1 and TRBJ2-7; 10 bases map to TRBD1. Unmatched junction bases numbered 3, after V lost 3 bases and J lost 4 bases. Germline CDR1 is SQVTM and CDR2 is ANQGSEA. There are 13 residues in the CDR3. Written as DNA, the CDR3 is TGCAGCGTTGAGGGGACAGGGGTATACGAGCAGTACTTC. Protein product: CSVEGTGVYEQYF.

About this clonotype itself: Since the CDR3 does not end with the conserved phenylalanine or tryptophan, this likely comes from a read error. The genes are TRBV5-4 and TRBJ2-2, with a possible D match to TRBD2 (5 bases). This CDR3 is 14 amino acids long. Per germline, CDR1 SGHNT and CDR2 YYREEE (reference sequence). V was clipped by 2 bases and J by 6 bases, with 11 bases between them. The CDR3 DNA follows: TGTGCCAGCAGCTTACCCGGGCGGGCCGGGGAGCTGTTTTTG. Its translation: CASSLPGRAGELFL.

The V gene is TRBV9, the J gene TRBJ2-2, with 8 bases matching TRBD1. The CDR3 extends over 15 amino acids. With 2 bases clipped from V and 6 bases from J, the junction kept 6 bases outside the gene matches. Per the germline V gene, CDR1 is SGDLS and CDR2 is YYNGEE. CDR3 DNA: TGTGCCAGCAGCGTCGAGGACAGGGTCGCCGGGGAGCTGTTTTTT. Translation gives CASSVEDRVAGELFF.

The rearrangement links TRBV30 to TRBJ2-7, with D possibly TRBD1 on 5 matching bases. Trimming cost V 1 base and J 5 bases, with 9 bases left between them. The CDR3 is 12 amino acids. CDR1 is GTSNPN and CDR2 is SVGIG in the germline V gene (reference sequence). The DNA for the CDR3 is TGTGCCTGGAGTGACAGGTCCCACGAGCAGTACTTC. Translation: CAWSDRSHEQYF. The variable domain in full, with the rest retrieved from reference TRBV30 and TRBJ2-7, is SQTIHQWPATLVQPVGSPLSLECTVEGTSNPNLYWYRQAAGRGLQLLFYSVGIGQISSEVPQNLSASRPQDRQFILSSKKLLLSDSGFYLCAWSDRSHEQYFGPGTRLTVT.

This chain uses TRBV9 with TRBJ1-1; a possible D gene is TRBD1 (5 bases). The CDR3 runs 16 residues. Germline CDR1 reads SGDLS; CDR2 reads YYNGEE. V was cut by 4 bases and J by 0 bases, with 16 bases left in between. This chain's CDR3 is CASSHTRDSLNTEAFF. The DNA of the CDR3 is TGTGCCAGCAGCCATACCAGGGACTCATTGAACACTGAAGCTTTCTTT.

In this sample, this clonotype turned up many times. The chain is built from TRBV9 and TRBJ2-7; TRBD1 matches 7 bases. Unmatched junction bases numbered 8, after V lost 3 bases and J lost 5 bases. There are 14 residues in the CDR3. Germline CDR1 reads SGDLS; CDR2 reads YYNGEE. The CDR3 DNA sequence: TGTGCCAGCAGCGCGGGACAGCCCGATCACGAGCAGTACTTC. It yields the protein CASSAGQPDHEQYF.

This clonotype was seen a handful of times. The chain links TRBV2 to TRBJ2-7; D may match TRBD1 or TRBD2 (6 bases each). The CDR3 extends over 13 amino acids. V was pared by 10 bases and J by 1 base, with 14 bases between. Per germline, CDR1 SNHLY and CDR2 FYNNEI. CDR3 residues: CATRQAGSYEQYF. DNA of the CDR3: TGTGCCACCAGACAGGCGGGGTCCTACGAGCAGTACTTC.

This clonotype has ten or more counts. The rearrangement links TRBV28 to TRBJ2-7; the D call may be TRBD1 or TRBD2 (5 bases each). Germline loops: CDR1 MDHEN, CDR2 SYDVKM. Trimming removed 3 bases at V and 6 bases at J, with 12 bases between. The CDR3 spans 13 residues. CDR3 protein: CASSFAGDGEQYF. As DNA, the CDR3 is TGTGCCAGCAGTTTCGCTGGGGACGGCGAGCAGTACTTC.

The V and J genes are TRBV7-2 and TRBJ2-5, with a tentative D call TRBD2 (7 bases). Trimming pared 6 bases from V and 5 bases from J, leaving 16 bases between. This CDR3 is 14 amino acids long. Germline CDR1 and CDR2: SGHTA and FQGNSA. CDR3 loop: CASRGGLSSETQYF. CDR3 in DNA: TGTGCCAGCAGGGGGGGGCTGTCTTCCGAGACCCAGTACTTC.

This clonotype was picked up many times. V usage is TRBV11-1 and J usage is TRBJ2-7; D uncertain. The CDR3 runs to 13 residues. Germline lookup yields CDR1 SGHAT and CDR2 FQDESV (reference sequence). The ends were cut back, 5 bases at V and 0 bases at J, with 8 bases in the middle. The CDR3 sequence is CASSNSPSYEQYF. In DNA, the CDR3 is TGTGCCAGCAGCAACAGTCCCTCCTACGAGCAGTACTTC.

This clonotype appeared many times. CDR3 sequence: CATSRDLQGPGELFF. The CDR3, as DNA: TGTGCCACCAGCAGAGACCTCCAGGGGCCCGGGGAGCTGTTTTTT. This rearrangement joins TRBV15 to TRBJ2-2; possibly TRBD1 for D (6 bases). Germline loops: CDR1 LNHNV, CDR2 YYDKDF (reference sequence). The V and J ends lost 0 bases and 6 bases respectively, with 11 bases between them. This CDR3 has 15 residues.

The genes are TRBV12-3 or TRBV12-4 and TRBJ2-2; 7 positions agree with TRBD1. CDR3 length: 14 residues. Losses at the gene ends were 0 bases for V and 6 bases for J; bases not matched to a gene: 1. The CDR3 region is CASSLARGPGELFF. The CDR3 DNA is TGTGCCAGCAGTTTAGCTAGGGGGCCCGGGGAGCTGTTTTTT.

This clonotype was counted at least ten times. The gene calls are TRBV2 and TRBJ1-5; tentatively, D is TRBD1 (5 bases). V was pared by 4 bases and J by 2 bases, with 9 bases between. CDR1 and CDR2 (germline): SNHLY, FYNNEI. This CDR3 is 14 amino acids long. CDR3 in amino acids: CASSGRGGNQPQHF. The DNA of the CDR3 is TGTGCCAGCAGTGGTAGAGGGGGCAATCAGCCCCAGCATTTT.

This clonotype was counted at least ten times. CDR3: CSAREISGYTF. For the CDR3, the DNA is TGCAGTGCTAGAGAAATTTCTGGCTACACCTTC. The chain uses TRBV20-1 and TRBJ1-2; D not resolved. The ends were cut back, 0 bases at V and 7 bases at J, with 6 bases in the middle. The germline gives CDR1 DFQATT, CDR2 SNEGSKA (reference sequence). The CDR3 contains 11 residues.

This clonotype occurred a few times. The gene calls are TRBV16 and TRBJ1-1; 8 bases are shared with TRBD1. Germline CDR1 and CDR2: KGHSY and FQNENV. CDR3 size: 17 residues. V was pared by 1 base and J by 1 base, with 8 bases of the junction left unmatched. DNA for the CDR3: TGTGCCAGCAGCCAATTTATAGCAGGGGGCCGGAACACTGAAGCTTTCTTT. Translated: CASSQFIAGGRNTEAFF. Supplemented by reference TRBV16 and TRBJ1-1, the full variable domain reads GEEVAQTPKHLVRGEGQKAKLYCAPIKGHSYVFWYQQVLKNEFKFLISFQNENVFDETGMPKERFSAKCLPNSPCSLEIQATKLEDSAVYFCASSQFIAGGRNTEAFFGQGTRLTVV.

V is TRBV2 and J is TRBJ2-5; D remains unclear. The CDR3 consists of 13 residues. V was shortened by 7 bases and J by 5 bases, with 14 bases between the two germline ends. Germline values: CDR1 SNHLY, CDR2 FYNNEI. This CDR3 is CASTQLKRETQYF. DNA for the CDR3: TGTGCCAGCACCCAACTGAAACGGGAGACCCAGTACTTC.

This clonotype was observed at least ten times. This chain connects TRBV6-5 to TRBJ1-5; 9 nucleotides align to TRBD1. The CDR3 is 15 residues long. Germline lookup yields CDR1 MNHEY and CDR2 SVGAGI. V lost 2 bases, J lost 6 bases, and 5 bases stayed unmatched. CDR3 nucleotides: TGTGCCAGCAGTTACGGCCAACAGGGGGCTCAGCCCCAGCATTTT. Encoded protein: CASSYGQQGAQPQHF.

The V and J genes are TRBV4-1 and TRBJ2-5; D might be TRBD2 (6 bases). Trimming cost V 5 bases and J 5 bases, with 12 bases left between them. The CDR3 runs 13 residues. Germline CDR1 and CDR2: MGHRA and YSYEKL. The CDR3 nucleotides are TGCGCCAGCAGCGCTAGCGTTCCGGAGACCCAGTACTTC. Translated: CASSASVPETQYF.

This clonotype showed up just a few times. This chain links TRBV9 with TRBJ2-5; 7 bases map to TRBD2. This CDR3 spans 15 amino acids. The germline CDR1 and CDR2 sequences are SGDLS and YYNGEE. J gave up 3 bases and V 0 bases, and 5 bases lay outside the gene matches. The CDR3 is CASSVDHAGEETQYF. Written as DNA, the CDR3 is TGTGCCAGCAGCGTAGACCACGCGGGGGAAGAGACCCAGTACTTC.

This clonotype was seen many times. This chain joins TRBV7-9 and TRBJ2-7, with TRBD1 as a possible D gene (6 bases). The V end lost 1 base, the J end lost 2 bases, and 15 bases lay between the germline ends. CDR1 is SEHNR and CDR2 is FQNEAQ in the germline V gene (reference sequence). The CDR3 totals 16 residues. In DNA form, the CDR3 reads TGTGCCAGCAGCTTAGATGACAGGAAGCCACCCTACGAGCAGTACTTC. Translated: CASSLDDRKPPYEQYF. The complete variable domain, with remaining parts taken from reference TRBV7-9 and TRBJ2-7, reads DTGVSQNPRHKITKRGQNVTFRCDPISEHNRLYWYRQTLGQGPEFLTYFQNEAQLEKSRLLSDRFSAERPKGSFSTLEIQRTEQGDSAMYLCASSLDDRKPPYEQYFGPGTRLTVT.

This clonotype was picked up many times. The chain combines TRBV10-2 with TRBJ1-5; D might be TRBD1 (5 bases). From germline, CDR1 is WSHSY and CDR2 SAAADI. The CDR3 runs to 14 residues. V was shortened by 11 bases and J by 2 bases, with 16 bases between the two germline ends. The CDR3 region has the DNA TGCGCCGCCAGGGAGGGTCCGGGCAATCAGCCCCAGCATTTT. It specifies CAAREGPGNQPQHF.

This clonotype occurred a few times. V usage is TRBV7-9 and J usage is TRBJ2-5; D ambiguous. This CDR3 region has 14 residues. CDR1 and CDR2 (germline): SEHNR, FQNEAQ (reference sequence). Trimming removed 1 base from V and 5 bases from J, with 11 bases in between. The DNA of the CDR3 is TGTGCCAGCAGCTTAGTCCCCGCCGAGGAGACCCAGTACTTC. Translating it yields CASSLVPAEETQYF.

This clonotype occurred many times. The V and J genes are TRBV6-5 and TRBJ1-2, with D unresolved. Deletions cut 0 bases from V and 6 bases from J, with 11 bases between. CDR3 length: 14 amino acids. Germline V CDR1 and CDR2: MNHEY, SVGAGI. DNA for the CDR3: TGTGCCAGCAGTTACTCAGGAGGGCCACATGGCTACACCTTC. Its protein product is CASSYSGGPHGYTF.